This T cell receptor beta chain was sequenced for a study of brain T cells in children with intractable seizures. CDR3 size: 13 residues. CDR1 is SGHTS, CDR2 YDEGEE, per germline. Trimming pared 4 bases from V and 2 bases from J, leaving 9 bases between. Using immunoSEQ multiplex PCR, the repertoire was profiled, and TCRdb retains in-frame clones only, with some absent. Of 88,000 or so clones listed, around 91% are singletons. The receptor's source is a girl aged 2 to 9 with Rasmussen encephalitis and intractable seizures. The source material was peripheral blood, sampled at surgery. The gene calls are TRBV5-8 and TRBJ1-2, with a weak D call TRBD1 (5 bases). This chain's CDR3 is CASSPGANYGYTF. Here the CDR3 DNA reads TGTGCCAGCAGCCCCGGGGCGAACTATGGCTACACCTTC.